The 21 T cell receptor beta chains reported below all come from one sample, sequenced in a study of T cell responses to AZD1222 COVID-19 vaccine. Sequencing was performed with immunoSEQ multiplex PCR; in TCRdb, only in-frame clones are kept and a portion is missing. The profile shows about 140,000 clones, approximately 90% of them singletons. The sequencing used peripheral blood, collected on day 0 of AZD1222 vaccination. The receptors originated from an adult in good health.

The chain employs TRBV6-5 and TRBJ2-5, with 8 bases fitting TRBD2. The CDR3 length is 15 residues. CDR1 and CDR2 from the germline V gene are MNHEY and SVGAGI. Trimming removed 2 bases from V and 0 bases from J; junction bases left unmatched: 2. In DNA form, the CDR3 reads TGTGCCAGCAGTTACATAGCGGGGAACCAAGAGACCCAGTACTTC. Protein sequence: CASSYIAGNQETQYF.

This clone showed up just once. This sequence joins TRBV5-8 and TRBJ2-3; 7 bases fit TRBD2. V shed 4 bases, J shed 4 bases, and the junction held 21 bases outside the gene matches. Germline CDR1 is SGHTS and CDR2 is YDEGEE. CDR3 length equals 19 residues. The DNA for the CDR3 is TGTGCCAGCAGCCCCCCCCATCTAACTAGCGTTGTTCCCGCAGATACGCAGTATTTT. Protein product: CASSPPHLTSVVPADTQYF.

The chain is built from TRBV5-1 and TRBJ1-5; a possible D gene is TRBD1 (5 bases). Trimming shortened V by 0 bases and J by 3 bases, and 10 bases separated the two germline ends. CDR3 length: 15 amino acids. Germline-derived CDR1 and CDR2 are SGHRS and YFSETQ. The chain's CDR3 is CASSLAAGPNQPQHF. CDR3 sequence (DNA): TGCGCCAGCAGCTTGGCGGCAGGGCCCAATCAGCCCCAGCATTTT.

This chain uses TRBV13 with TRBJ1-1; no reliable D call. V was trimmed by 8 bases and J by 5 bases, leaving 15 bases between them. CDR1 and CDR2 (germline): PRHDT, FYEKMQ (reference sequence). CDR3 size: 13 residues. CDR3 sequence reads: CASARRGRTEAFF. Here the CDR3 DNA reads TGTGCCAGCGCCCGACGAGGTAGGACTGAAGCTTTCTTT.

This chain joins TRBV2 and TRBJ2-2; D possibly corresponds to TRBD2 (7 bases). Germline lookup yields CDR1 SNHLY and CDR2 FYNNEI. This CDR3 is 14 amino acids long. The ends were cut back, 10 bases at V and 6 bases at J, with 18 bases in the middle. The CDR3 here is CATDARGGAGELFF. The CDR3 DNA follows: TGTGCCACCGATGCTAGGGGGGGCGCCGGGGAGCTGTTTTTT.

V usage is TRBV15 and J usage is TRBJ2-5; 7 nucleotides line up with TRBD1. The J segment lost 3 bases and the V segment lost 7 bases, leaving 11 bases of the junction unmatched. The CDR3 covers 15 residues. Germline lookup yields CDR1 LNHNV and CDR2 YYDKDF (reference sequence). CDR3 in amino acids: CATNEGQATKETQYF. In DNA form, the CDR3 reads TGTGCCACCAATGAAGGACAGGCGACGAAAGAGACCCAGTACTTC.

The J gene is TRBJ2-2, the V gene TRBV12-3 or TRBV12-4, with 8 positions matching TRBD2. This CDR3 contains 13 residues. Trimming took 8 bases from V and 5 from J; bases not matched to a gene: 4. Here the CDR3 reads CASRTGGTGELFF. CDR3 bases: TGTGCCAGCCGGACGGGAGGGACCGGGGAGCTGTTTTTT.

CDR3 bases: TGTGCCAGTAGCCCGGCCAGGACTAGCCGGGGCGAGCAGTACTTC. Amino acids: CASSPARTSRGEQYF. V gene TRBV19 combines with J gene TRBJ2-7; 8 nucleotides line up with TRBD2. The CDR3 contains 15 residues. Germline lookup yields CDR1 LNHDA and CDR2 SQIVND (reference sequence). V lost 6 bases and J lost 6; bases outside the gene matches: 13.

The chain uses TRBV7-3 and TRBJ1-4; D perhaps matches TRBD1 (5 bases). Trimming pared 7 bases from V and 4 bases from J, leaving 13 bases between. The CDR3 covers 14 residues. Germline CDR1 is SGHTA and CDR2 is FQGTGA. The chain's CDR3 is CASIRGVVNEKLFF. DNA for the CDR3: TGTGCCAGCATCCGGGGGGTAGTTAATGAAAAACTGTTTTTT.

This chain joins TRBV3-1 (or the pseudogene TRBV3-2) and TRBJ2-4; the D is unclear. The V and J ends lost 0 bases and 9 bases respectively, with 6 bases between them. The CDR3 runs to 12 residues. CDR1 and CDR2 from the germline V gene are LGHDT and YNNKEL (reference sequence). CDR3 nucleotides: TGTGCCAGCAGCCAAGATATGGGCATTCAGTACTTC. It is translated as CASSQDMGIQYF.

V usage is TRBV2 and J usage is TRBJ1-2, with TRBD1 matching 9 bases. With 5 bases clipped from V and 8 bases from J, the junction kept 9 bases outside the gene matches. The CDR3 sequence is 14 residues long. Germline V gives CDR1 SNHLY, CDR2 FYNNEI. CDR3 sequence reads: CASSLSRDRVGYTF. The CDR3 nucleotides read TGTGCCAGCAGTTTGTCCCGGGACAGGGTCGGCTACACCTTC.

Written as DNA, the CDR3 is TGTGCCAGCAGCCCAACAAAATTTAATTCACCCCTCCACTTT. Its protein is CASSPTKFNSPLHF. The gene calls are TRBV2 and TRBJ1-6; unclear D gene. V was clipped by 6 bases and J by 6 bases, with 12 bases between them. The CDR3 is 14 residues long. CDR1 and CDR2 (germline): SNHLY, FYNNEI.

The J gene is TRBJ2-3, the V gene TRBV6-5; no definite D call. The CDR3 contains 13 residues. The ends were cut back, 11 bases at V and 4 bases at J, with 16 bases in the middle. Germline CDR1 and CDR2: MNHEY and SVGAGI. CDR3 DNA: TGTGCCGCTCTCCCGGGCAACGCAGATACGCAGTATTTT. As protein: CAALPGNADTQYF.

This chain uses TRBV5-4 with TRBJ1-5; maybe TRBD1 (5 bases). Per the germline V gene, CDR1 is SGHNT and CDR2 is YYREEE (reference sequence). The length of the CDR3 is 13 residues. V was pared by 2 bases and J by 7 bases, with 10 bases between. DNA of the CDR3: TGTGCCAGCAGCTTTGGGGGGAACCAGCCCCAGCATTTT. Protein product: CASSFGGNQPQHF.

The chain links TRBV3-1 (or the pseudogene TRBV3-2) to TRBJ1-2; D not certain. Trimming took 3 bases from V and 8 from J, leaving 16 bases between them. Germline lookup yields CDR1 LGHDT and CDR2 YNNKEL (reference sequence). The CDR3 is 14 amino acids. The CDR3 region is CASSQNPRAGGYTF. CDR3 DNA sequence: TGTGCCAGCAGCCAGAACCCAAGGGCGGGGGGCTACACCTTC.

V gene TRBV9 combines with J gene TRBJ1-3; tentative D call: TRBD1 (6 bases). The CDR3 has 17 residues. The V gene lost 4 bases and the J gene lost 0 bases, with 17 bases spanning the gap. The V gene's germline CDR1 is SGDLS and CDR2 YYNGEE. The CDR3 protein is CASSLPGGADSGNTIYF. Here the CDR3 DNA reads TGTGCCAGCAGCCTCCCGGGGGGGGCGGACTCTGGAAACACCATATATTTT.

The J gene is TRBJ1-3, the V gene TRBV7-7; D unresolved. The CDR3 is 16 residues long. Germline V gene lookup returns CDR1 SSHAT and CDR2 FNYEAQ (reference sequence). V was pared by 5 bases and J by 0 bases, with 14 bases between. This CDR3 reads CASSPTGPDSGNTIYF. The DNA for the CDR3 is TGTGCCAGCAGCCCGACCGGGCCGGACTCTGGAAACACCATATATTTT.

The chain employs TRBV28 and TRBJ1-6; the D is unclear. This CDR3 has 13 residues. The germline V and J ends were trimmed by 5 bases and 5 bases, with 7 bases remaining between them. Germline CDR1 is MDHEN and CDR2 is SYDVKM. CDR3 bases: TGTGCCAGCAGTAGGGAGAATAATTCACCCCTCCACTTT. This gives the protein CASSRENNSPLHF.

V and J are TRBV6-1 and TRBJ2-2; D is unclear. The CDR3 spans 15 residues. CDR1 and CDR2 (germline): MNHNS, SASEGT. With 7 bases removed from V and 1 base from J, the gap between germline ends came to 13 bases. The CDR3 bases are TGTGCCAGCACCTTACGATCCAGGAACACCGGGGAGCTGTTTTTT. Amino acid sequence: CASTLRSRNTGELFF.

The CDR3, as DNA: TGTGCCAGCAGCAACCTGACAGACCCTAGCAATCAGCCCCAGCATTTT. Its protein is CASSNLTDPSNQPQHF. The J gene is TRBJ1-5, the V gene TRBV9; D is perhaps TRBD1 (5 bases). CDR1 is SGDLS, CDR2 YYNGEE, per germline. V shed 4 bases and J shed 0 bases, with 14 bases lying between them. This CDR3 has 16 residues.

The chain's CDR3 is CASRRSRNTGELFF. The DNA of the CDR3 is TGTGCCAGCAGAAGATCACGGAACACCGGGGAGCTGTTTTTT. The rearrangement joins TRBV2 to TRBJ2-2; D unclear. Germline CDR1 reads SNHLY; CDR2 reads FYNNEI. V gave up 6 bases and J gave up 1 base, with 9 bases separating them. This CDR3 region has 14 residues.